The TCR beta chain described here comes from a study of blood T cells in healthy people across ages. Overall study results and limits: Across the age range, TCR beta diversity per million T cells fell in a roughly linear way.

With a J-beta primer mix and a sample-barcoded 5' primer, a second PCR ran roughly 6 to 11 cycles. TCRdb reprocessed the 5' RACE reads via MiXCR and lists one record per CDR3 protein. The sample has about 1,400,000 distinct CDR3 sequences, around 39% seen once; the top ten hold 7% to 9.5%. Worth noting for this clonotype: Its target is not known.

CDR1 is MNHEY and CDR2 is SVGAGI in the germline V gene. This CDR3 spans 13 amino acids. V lost 6 bases and J lost 3, with 11 bases in between. The chain combines TRBV6-5 with TRBJ1-2; maybe TRBD1 (6 bases). Sequenced input: blood. The sequence was collected from a woman aged 18-29 years in good health. CDR3 coding DNA: TGTGCCAGCAGAACCGGACAGCACTATGGCTACACCTTC. Amino acids: CASRTGQHYGYTF.